This record looks at one TCR beta chain sequence and its context. The repertoire was sequenced with immunoSEQ multiplex PCR; TCRdb's copy has only in-frame clones and lacks some. The sample lists around 300,000 clones, approximately 88% occurring once. The sample comes from a study of blood T cell repertoires in COVID-19. Background on the study: COVID-19 samples, acute and convalescent, were from the United States, Italy and Spain.

Sequenced input: PBMCs or T cells enriched from blood (not recorded which). The TCR sequence derives from a young man who had recovered from COVID-19.

The CDR3 loop is CASTDSVQPQHF. The CDR3 coding sequence is TGTGCCAGCACAGATTCGGTCCAGCCCCAGCATTTT. The chain employs TRBV19 and TRBJ1-5; no definite D call. The germline V gene encodes CDR1 LNHDA and CDR2 SQIVND (reference sequence). The ends were cut back, 9 bases at V and 7 bases at J, with 13 bases in the middle. The CDR3 covers 12 residues.